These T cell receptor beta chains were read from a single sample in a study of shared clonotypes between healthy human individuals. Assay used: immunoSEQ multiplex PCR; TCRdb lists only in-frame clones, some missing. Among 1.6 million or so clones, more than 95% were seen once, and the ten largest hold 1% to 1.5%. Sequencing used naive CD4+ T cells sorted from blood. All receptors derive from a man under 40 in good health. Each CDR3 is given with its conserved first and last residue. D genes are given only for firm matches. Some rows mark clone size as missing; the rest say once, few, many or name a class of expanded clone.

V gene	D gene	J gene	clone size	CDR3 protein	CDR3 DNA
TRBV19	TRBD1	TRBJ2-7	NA	CASSIGAGGASVPEQYF	TGTGCCAGTAGTATCGGGGCAGGGGGCGCTTCGGTACCCGAGCAGTACTTC
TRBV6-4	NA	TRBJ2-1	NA	CASSPTGGEQFF	TGTGCCAGCAGTCCAACAGGCGGTGAGCAGTTCTTC
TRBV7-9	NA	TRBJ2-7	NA	CASSLFRGDEQYF	TGTGCCAGCAGCCTGTTTCGAGGCGACGAGCAGTACTTC
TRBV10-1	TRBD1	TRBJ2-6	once	CASSAVGQGTAGANVLTF	TGCGCCAGCAGTGCCGTGGGACAGGGGACAGCTGGGGCCAACGTCCTGACTTTC
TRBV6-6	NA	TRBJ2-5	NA	CASSRGGTGKTQYF	TGTGCCAGCAGTCGCGGGGGGACAGGGAAGACCCAGTACTTC
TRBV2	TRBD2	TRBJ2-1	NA	CASNQREIDEQFF	TGTGCCAGCAACCAGCGGGAGATCGATGAGCAGTTCTTC
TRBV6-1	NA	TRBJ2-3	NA	CASSEWGPGTDTQYF	TGTGCCAGCAGTGAATGGGGGCCTGGCACAGATACGCAGTATTTT
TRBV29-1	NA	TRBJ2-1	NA	CSVGERRYNEQFF	TGCAGCGTTGGAGAACGAAGATACAATGAGCAGTTCTTC
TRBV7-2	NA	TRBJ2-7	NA	CASSPGTGAPYEQYF	TGTGCCAGCAGCCCCGGGACGGGAGCTCCCTACGAGCAGTACTTC
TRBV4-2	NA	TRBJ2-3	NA	CASSQEPQPLTDTQYF	TGTGCCAGCAGCCAAGAACCGCAGCCCCTCACAGATACGCAGTATTTT
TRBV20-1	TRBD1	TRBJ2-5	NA	CTGQGKETQYF	TGCACCGGACAGGGAAAAGAGACCCAGTACTTC
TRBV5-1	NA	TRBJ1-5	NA	CASSLGQVDPSQPQHF	TGCGCCAGCAGCTTGGGGCAGGTGGATCCTTCTCAGCCCCAGCATTTT
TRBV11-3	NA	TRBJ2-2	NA	CASSGDTGELFF	TGTGCCAGCAGTGGGGACACCGGGGAGCTGTTTTTT
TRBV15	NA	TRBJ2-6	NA	CATSRDSFGHLGANVLTF	TGTGCCACCAGCAGAGACTCGTTCGGGCACCTTGGGGCCAACGTCCTGACTTTC
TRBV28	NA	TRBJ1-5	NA	CASSRSGWDNQPQHF	TGTGCCAGCAGTCGATCCGGGTGGGACAATCAGCCCCAGCATTTT
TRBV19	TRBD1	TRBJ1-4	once	CASSIVNRGHEKLFF	TGTGCCAGTAGTATCGTGAACAGGGGCCATGAAAAACTGTTTTTT
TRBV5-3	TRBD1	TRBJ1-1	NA	CARSSPGQDGAFF	TGTGCCAGAAGTTCTCCGGGACAGGACGGCGCTTTCTTT
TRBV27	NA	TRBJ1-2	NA	CASSLLWGRDSATGYTF	TGTGCCAGCAGTTTATTGTGGGGGCGAGATTCCGCCACCGGCTACACCTTC
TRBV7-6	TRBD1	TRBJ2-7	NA	CASSLGTGYEQYF	TGTGCCAGCAGCTTGGGGACAGGCTACGAGCAGTACTTC
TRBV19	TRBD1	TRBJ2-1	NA	CASSPRVRGNEQFF	TGTGCCAGTAGTCCTCGGGTCAGGGGGAATGAGCAGTTCTTC
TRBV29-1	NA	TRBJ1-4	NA	CSVDQNEKLFF	TGCAGCGTTGACCAGAATGAAAAACTGTTTTTT
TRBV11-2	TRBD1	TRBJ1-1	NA	CASSLVGRGDTEAFF	TGTGCCAGCAGCTTAGTGGGCAGGGGGGACACTGAAGCTTTCTTT
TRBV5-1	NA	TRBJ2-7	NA	CASSLGLQGVDEQYF	TGCGCCAGCAGCTTGGGACTACAGGGTGTAGACGAGCAGTACTTC
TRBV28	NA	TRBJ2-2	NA	CASGPNTGELFF	TGTGCCAGCGGACCGAACACCGGGGAGCTGTTTTTT
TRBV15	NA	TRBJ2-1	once	CATSRDLGVAYNEQFF	TGTGCCACCAGCAGAGATTTGGGGGTGGCCTACAATGAGCAGTTCTTC
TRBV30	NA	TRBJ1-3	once	CAWSTGDTIYF	TGTGCCTGGAGTACAGGAGACACCATATATTTT
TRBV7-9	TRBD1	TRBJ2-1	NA	CASSPTRGPYNEQFF	TGTGCCAGCAGCCCTACGAGGGGGCCCTACAATGAGCAGTTCTTC
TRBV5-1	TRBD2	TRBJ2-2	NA	CASSLGFRSGRLRAGELFF	TGCGCCAGCAGCTTGGGATTCCGAAGCGGGAGGTTGAGGGCCGGGGAGCTGTTTTTT
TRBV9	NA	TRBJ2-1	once	CASSVGGGGGPSSYNEQFF	TGTGCCAGCAGCGTAGGAGGTGGGGGGGGCCCAAGCTCCTACAATGAGCAGTTCTTC
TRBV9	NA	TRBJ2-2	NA	CASSVVGGTANTGELFF	TGTGCCAGCAGCGTAGTAGGGGGGACAGCGAACACCGGGGAGCTGTTTTTT
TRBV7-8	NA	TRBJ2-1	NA	CASSPSSYNEQFF	TGTGCCAGCAGCCCTAGCTCCTACAATGAGCAGTTCTTC
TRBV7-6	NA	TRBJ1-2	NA	CASSLGSGGFFIYGYTF	TGTGCCAGCAGCTTAGGATCTGGGGGGTTTTTCATCTATGGCTACACCTTC
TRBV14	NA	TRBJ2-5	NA	CASSGGLLWQGQETQYF	TGTGCCAGCAGCGGCGGTCTCCTCTGGCAGGGTCAAGAGACCCAGTACTTC